The sequence of this T cell receptor beta chain was determined in a study of blood T cell repertoires in COVID-19. For the study at large: The origin of the acute and convalescent COVID-19 samples was the United States, Italy and Spain.

This CDR3 spans 17 amino acids. Germline-derived CDR1 and CDR2 are GTSNPN and SVGIG (reference sequence). Trimming shortened V by 1 base and J by 2 bases, and 18 bases separated the two germline ends. Using immunoSEQ multiplex PCR, the repertoire was profiled, and TCRdb retains in-frame clones only, with some absent. The sample holds hundreds of thousands of clones, roughly 91% seen once. The sequenced sample consisted of PBMCs or T cells enriched from blood (not recorded which). The receptor comes from a woman aged 60-75 years in a cohort exposed to, infected with or recovered from COVID-19 (not recorded which). The chain employs TRBV30 and TRBJ1-5, with D tentatively TRBD1 (5 bases). As DNA, the CDR3 is TGTGCCTGGAGTGCGTTGGGGGGTCGCGGAGGCAATCAGCCCCAGCATTTT. As protein: CAWSALGGRGGNQPQHF.